Each of the 9 T cell receptor beta chains below was sequenced from the same sample in a study of graft-versus-host responses after intestinal transplantation. The assay was immunoSEQ multiplex PCR, and TCRdb's table has in-frame clones only and misses some. In the table there are 71,000 or so clones, around 90% of which are singletons. These TCRs are of unknown antigen specificity. The sample was unstimulated CD8+ T cells sorted from spleen or lymph node cells, taken before intestinal transplant. These receptors all stem from a human donor who received an intestinal transplant.

This chain links TRBV9 with TRBJ1-1, with TRBD1 matching 8 bases. CDR1 is SGDLS and CDR2 is YYNGEE in the germline V gene. The CDR3 is 16 amino acids. V gave up 4 bases and J gave up 3 bases; unmatched junction bases: 11. The CDR3 nucleotides are TGTGCCAGCAGCTCCGGACAGGGCGGGTGGGACACTGAAGCTTTCTTT. Amino acids: CASSSGQGGWDTEAFF.

The chain couples TRBV27 to TRBJ2-5; unclear D gene. The DNA end is more similar to TRBJ2-7, so the J call may be wrong. CDR1 and CDR2 (germline): MNHEY, SMNVEV (reference sequence). The CDR3 has 11 amino acids. CDR3 in amino acids: CASGNYYEQYF. For the CDR3, the DNA is TGTGCCAGCGGAAATTACTACGAGCAGTACTTC.

This clone has just a few counts. This chain links TRBV6-6 with TRBJ1-6; D is uncertain. The germline V gene has CDR1 MNHNY and CDR2 SVGAGI (reference sequence). V lost 6 bases to trimming and J lost 9 bases, with 15 bases between them. The CDR3 runs to 14 residues. As DNA, the CDR3 is TGTGCCAGCAGCGATCTCGCCCGGGGTTCACCCCTCCACTTT. This translates into CASSDLARGSPLHF.

The chain combines TRBV5-1 with TRBJ2-3; TRBD2 matches 7 bases. Trimming removed 1 base from V and 0 bases from J; junction bases left unmatched: 11. Germline loops: CDR1 SGHRS, CDR2 YFSETQ. The CDR3 has 18 amino acids. This CDR3 is CASSLYLVGGVSTDTQYF. The CDR3 bases are TGCGCCAGCAGCTTGTATCTGGTGGGGGGGGTAAGCACAGATACGCAGTATTTT.

V and J are TRBV10-1 and TRBJ2-7; 8 positions agree with TRBD1. Germline V gives CDR1 WNHNN, CDR2 SYGVQD (reference sequence). This CDR3 contains 15 residues. J lost 1 base, V lost 0 bases, and 2 bases had no gene match. The CDR3 sequence: CASSESRTGSYEQYF. Written as DNA, the CDR3 is TGCGCCAGCAGTGAGTCCCGGACAGGGTCCTACGAGCAGTACTTC.

The V and J genes are TRBV5-6 and TRBJ1-5; D may be TRBD1 (5 bases). V lost 4 bases to trimming and J lost 6 bases, with 17 bases between them. CDR3 length: 15 residues. The germline gives CDR1 SGHDT, CDR2 YYEEEE. This chain's CDR3 is CASSPGPGGGQPQHF. CDR3 sequence (DNA): TGTGCCAGCAGCCCGGGACCTGGGGGGGGTCAGCCCCAGCATTTT. Drawing the rest from reference TRBV5-6 and TRBJ1-5, the complete variable domain is DAGVTQSPTHLIKTRGQQVTLRCSPKSGHDTVSWYQQALGQGPQFIFQYYEEEERQRGNFPDRFSGHQFPNYSSELNVNALLLGDSALYLCASSPGPGGGQPQHFGDGTRLSIL.

This chain joins TRBV11-2 and TRBJ1-2; D might be TRBD1 (6 bases). This CDR3 is 16 amino acids long. The ends were cut back, 4 bases at V and 4 bases at J, with 19 bases in the middle. CDR1 SGHAT and CDR2 FQNNGV come from the germline V gene. The DNA of the CDR3 is TGTGCCAGCAGCTCGTACCGGGGGGGGCAGTTCTATGGCTACACCTTC. This sequence encodes CASSSYRGGQFYGYTF.

The chain couples TRBV11-2 to TRBJ2-1; D uncertain. The germline CDR1 and CDR2 sequences are SGHAT and FQNNGV. The length of the CDR3 is 12 residues. V lost 5 bases and J 4 bases, leaving 6 bases between the germline ends. CDR3 DNA: TGTGCCAGCAGCCCCTTTTACAATGAGCAGTTCTTC. The encoded protein is CASSPFYNEQFF.

V usage is TRBV6-5 and J usage is TRBJ2-5, with 8 bases matching TRBD1. The J call may be in error: the DNA end matches TRBJ2-7 better. CDR3 length: 13 amino acids. Germline assignment: CDR1 MNHEY and CDR2 SVGAGI. CDR3 nucleotides: TGTGCCAGCAAGGTCGACAGGGGTTACGAGCAGTACTTC. This codes for CASKVDRGYEQYF.